One and the same sample provided the 32 T cell receptor beta chains below, sequenced in a study of T cells in Graves' hyperthyroidism and ophthalmopathy. RNA transcripts provided the source from which TCR beta CDR3 regions were amplified. TCR CDR3 underwent first-round RT-PCR with the HTBI primer set. One entry per CDR3 protein, called by TCRdb with MiXCR from the multiplex PCR reads. The sample consists of approximately 630,000 distinct CDR3 sequences, around 15% of them appearing once. The sequencing sample was made of blood. These receptor sequences come from a young woman with Graves' hyperthyroidism.

Ten or more counts support this clonotype. This chain connects TRBV28 to TRBJ1-5, with D tentatively TRBD1 (6 bases). Deletions cut 6 bases from V and 5 bases from J, with 17 bases between. Germline values: CDR1 MDHEN, CDR2 SYDVKM. CDR3 length: 15 amino acids. The CDR3 region is CASRLGGGDHQPQHF. The CDR3 DNA is TGTGCCAGCAGGCTGGGAGGGGGTGACCATCAGCCCCAGCATTTT.

This clonotype was seen ten or more times. The chain employs TRBV6-5 and TRBJ2-7; unclear D gene. Germline CDR1 reads MNHEY; CDR2 reads SVGAGI. CDR3 length equals 15 residues. Trimming stripped 2 bases from V and 3 bases from J, with 14 bases between. CDR3 protein: CASSYKPMGVYEQYF. The CDR3 nucleotides read TGTGCCAGCAGTTACAAGCCCATGGGTGTCTACGAGCAGTACTTC.

The table lists this clonotype with a few counts. The chain employs TRBV5-1 and TRBJ2-2; D possibly corresponds to TRBD2 (5 bases). CDR1 SGHRS and CDR2 YFSETQ come from the germline V gene. Between the trimmed V and J ends, which lost 0 bases and 2 bases, there was a span of 17 bases. The CDR3 length is 18 residues. CDR3 residues: CASSLADFREFNTGELFF. CDR3 coding DNA: TGCGCCAGCAGCTTGGCCGATTTCCGGGAATTTAACACCGGGGAGCTGTTTTTT.

In its sample, this clonotype was seen many times. The chain combines TRBV6-5 with TRBJ2-5; the D is unclear. The germline V gene has CDR1 MNHEY and CDR2 SVGAGI. CDR3 size: 14 residues. The germline V and J ends were trimmed by 0 bases and 2 bases, with 7 bases remaining between them. The DNA of the CDR3 is TGTGCCAGCAGTTACTCGTCACAGCAAGAGACCCAGTACTTC. The encoded protein is CASSYSSQQETQYF.

The chain is built from TRBV28 and TRBJ1-5; TRBD1 aligns across 11 bases. This CDR3 has 17 residues. The germline gives CDR1 MDHEN, CDR2 SYDVKM. The J segment lost 7 bases and the V segment lost 4 bases, leaving 12 bases of the junction unmatched. CDR3 sequence: CASSSLGTGGSRQPQHF. CDR3 DNA sequence: TGTGCCAGCAGTTCTCTCGGGACAGGGGGAAGTCGGCAGCCCCAGCATTTT.

This clonotype was counted at least ten times. This chain uses TRBV20-1 with TRBJ2-1; 9 bases align to TRBD2. CDR3 length: 15 residues. V lost 3 bases, J lost 9 bases, and 12 bases stayed unmatched. The germline CDR1 and CDR2 sequences are DFQATT and SNEGSKA (reference sequence). CDR3 loop: CSARKPLSGRVEQFF. Written as DNA, the CDR3 is TGCAGTGCTAGGAAGCCACTTAGCGGGAGAGTTGAGCAGTTCTTC.

This clonotype was seen many times. The rearrangement links TRBV2 to TRBJ1-1; D call uncertain. The germline V gene has CDR1 SNHLY and CDR2 FYNNEI. Trimming took off 7 bases at V and 1 base at J, with 16 bases between the two ends. The CDR3 has 15 amino acids. The CDR3 region has the DNA TGTGCCAGCACCCTGATCTTGAACAGGAACACTGAAGCTTTCTTT. Residues: CASTLILNRNTEAFF.

Ten or more counts support this clonotype. This chain uses TRBV28 with TRBJ2-7; maybe TRBD1 (6 bases). CDR3 size: 15 residues. The ends were cut back, 6 bases at V and 1 base at J, with 16 bases in the middle. The germline V gene encodes CDR1 MDHEN and CDR2 SYDVKM. CDR3 residues: CASSRAGTRSYEQYF. In DNA, the CDR3 is TGTGCCAGCAGCCGCGCCGGGACACGGTCCTACGAGCAGTACTTC.

This clonotype was counted a few times. V and J are TRBV20-1 and TRBJ2-1; TRBD2 agrees at 9 bases. Germline V gives CDR1 DFQATT, CDR2 SNEGSKA (reference sequence). The CDR3 is 13 residues long. V gave up 6 bases and J gave up 4 bases; unmatched junction bases: 4. The CDR3 reads CSATSGSYNEQFF. For the CDR3, the DNA is TGCAGTGCGACTAGCGGATCTTACAATGAGCAGTTCTTC.

In its sample, this clonotype was seen many times. This chain uses TRBV7-6 with TRBJ2-3; TRBD1 aligns across 11 bases. The CDR3 has 15 amino acids. The V gene end was trimmed by 4 bases and the J gene end by 1 base; junction bases not matched to a gene: 1. CDR1 and CDR2 from the germline V gene are SGHVS and FNYEAQ. The CDR3 DNA sequence: TGTGCCAGCAGCTCGGGACAGGGGGGCACAGATACGCAGTATTTT. It translates to CASSSGQGGTDTQYF.

The chain has TRBV20-1 and TRBJ2-5; no definite D call. Germline-derived CDR1 and CDR2 are DFQATT and SNEGSKA (reference sequence). Trimming pared 3 bases from V and 2 bases from J, leaving 19 bases between. The CDR3 is 16 amino acids. The CDR3 nucleotides read TGCAGTGCTAGTCCCAGTCGGGCGCGCTGGCAAGAGACCCAGTACTTC. Translated, it gives CSASPSRARWQETQYF.

This clonotype was counted only a few times. The V gene is TRBV9, the J gene TRBJ2-1, with 13 nucleotides matching TRBD2. V trimming: 6 bases; J trimming: 0 bases; junction bases outside the gene matches: 6. The germline V gene has CDR1 SGDLS and CDR2 YYNGEE. This CDR3 has 17 amino acids. The CDR3: CASTRTSGSHSYNEQFF. CDR3 bases: TGTGCCAGCACCCGGACTAGCGGGAGCCACTCCTACAATGAGCAGTTCTTC.

The sample holds a few counts of this clonotype. The junction and the germline gene differ at one end; a read error may be behind it. The chain links TRBV28 to TRBJ2-3; TRBD1 is a possible D gene (5 bases). CDR3 length equals 13 residues. Germline V gene data show CDR1 as MDHEN and CDR2 as SYDVKM. The CDR3 spells CASSLGSTGTQYF. The CDR3, as DNA: TGTGCCAGCAGTTTAGGCAGCACAGGTACGCAGTATTTT.

The table lists this clonotype with a count of one. V usage is TRBV7-2 and J usage is TRBJ2-5; TRBD2 matches at 12 bases. This CDR3 is 17 amino acids long. Trimming at V came to 2 bases and at J to 0 bases, leaving 4 bases not matched to a gene. Germline lookup yields CDR1 SGHTA and CDR2 FQGNSA. This CDR3 is CASSLQTSGRHQETQYF. Written as DNA, the CDR3 is TGTGCCAGCAGCTTACAAACTAGCGGGAGGCACCAAGAGACCCAGTACTTC.

The chain carries TRBV28 and TRBJ2-5; possibly TRBD1 for D (6 bases). Per the germline V gene, CDR1 is MDHEN and CDR2 is SYDVKM. The CDR3 spans 15 residues. The V gene lost 4 bases and the J gene lost 3 bases, with 15 bases spanning the gap. The CDR3, as DNA: TGTGCCAGCAGTTCCACACAGGGCTGGGAAGAGACCCAGTACTTC. It is translated as CASSSTQGWEETQYF.

The V call is TRBV19, the J call TRBJ2-1; TRBD2 matches at 10 bases. In germline, CDR1 is LNHDA, CDR2 SQIVND (reference sequence). Trimming cost V 1 base and J 1 base; bases outside gene matches: 4. This CDR3 comprises 17 residues. For the CDR3, the DNA is TGTGCCAGTAGTATAGGGACTAGCGGACATTCCTACAATGAGCAGTTCTTC. It codes for CASSIGTSGHSYNEQFF.

A few counts support this clonotype. The chain's CDR3 is CATSRPSEVYSNQPQHF. The CDR3 DNA sequence: TGTGCCACCAGCAGACCATCAGAAGTTTATAGCAATCAGCCCCAGCATTTT. The J gene is TRBJ1-5, the V gene TRBV15, with D unclear. The CDR3 totals 17 residues. V shed 2 bases and J shed 0 bases, with 14 bases lying between them. The germline V gene encodes CDR1 LNHNV and CDR2 YYDKDF (reference sequence).

Ten or more counts support this clonotype. The J gene is TRBJ2-7, the V gene TRBV20-1, with 7 bases fitting TRBD1. The junction had 5 bases not matched to a gene; V was cut back by 3 bases and J by 6 bases. CDR3 length: 12 residues. Germline V gives CDR1 DFQATT, CDR2 SNEGSKA (reference sequence). For the CDR3, the DNA is TGCAGTGCTAGGACCGACAGGGCCGAGCAGTACTTC. Translation: CSARTDRAEQYF.

This clonotype was counted ten times or more. V usage is TRBV29-1 and J usage is TRBJ2-7; 8 nucleotides match TRBD1. Germline loops: CDR1 SQVTM, CDR2 ANQGSEA. The ends lost 6 bases at V and 3 bases at J; junction bases unmatched: 7. This CDR3 has 13 amino acids. The CDR3 spells CSVLQGGIYEQYF. The CDR3 nucleotides read TGCAGCGTCTTACAGGGGGGAATCTACGAGCAGTACTTC.

The genes are TRBV4-1 and TRBJ1-3; tentatively, D is TRBD1 (5 bases). The CDR3 runs 16 residues. Germline CDR1 reads MGHRA; CDR2 reads YSYEKL. Between the trimmed V and J ends, which lost 0 bases and 0 bases, there was a span of 9 bases. The CDR3: CASSQDGTLSGNTIYF. CDR3 bases: TGCGCCAGCAGCCAAGACGGGACGCTCTCTGGAAACACCATATATTTT.

Many counts were recorded for this clonotype. This sequence joins TRBV12-3 or TRBV12-4 and TRBJ2-3, with D possibly matching TRBD1 (6 bases). Trimming shortened V by 8 bases and J by 0 bases, and 12 bases separated the two germline ends. The CDR3 is 14 amino acids. CDR3 loop: CASRPGHSTDTQYF. DNA for the CDR3: TGTGCCAGCCGGCCGGGACATAGCACAGATACGCAGTATTTT.

The rearrangement joins TRBV14 to TRBJ2-7, with 7 positions matching TRBD2. CDR3 length: 14 residues. In germline, CDR1 is SGHDN, CDR2 FVKESK. The V gene end was trimmed by 6 bases and the J gene end by 3 bases; junction bases not matched to a gene: 8. CDR3 residues: CASSPSGTVYEQYF. The CDR3 DNA follows: TGTGCCAGCAGTCCGAGCGGGACTGTCTACGAGCAGTACTTC.

This clonotype was observed a few times. This chain uses TRBV5-6 with TRBJ2-1, with 9 bases that match TRBD2. Germline CDR1 SGHDT, CDR2 YYEEEE. The CDR3 contains 16 residues. The trim removed 0 bases at V and 5 bases at J, leaving 6 bases unmatched. In nucleotides, the CDR3 is TGTGCCAGCAGCTTGGCCGGAATAGCGGGAGACAATGAGCAGTTCTTC. Its protein is CASSLAGIAGDNEQFF.

This chain uses TRBV5-6 with TRBJ2-1; D is unresolved. The CDR3 contains 13 residues. The ends were cut back, 2 bases at V and 9 bases at J, with 12 bases in the middle. The germline V gene has CDR1 SGHDT and CDR2 YYEEEE. The DNA for the CDR3 is TGTGCCAGCAGCTTCAGGAGACGAGGTGAGCAGTTCTTC. Encoded protein: CASSFRRRGEQFF.

This clonotype turned up a few times. The chain recombines TRBV19 with TRBJ1-5, with 8 bases identical to TRBD1. Trimming at V came to 2 bases and at J to 4 bases, leaving 4 bases not matched to a gene. The CDR3 extends over 15 amino acids. CDR1 LNHDA and CDR2 SQIVND come from the germline V gene (reference sequence). This chain's CDR3 is CASSIWTGKNQPQHF. In DNA, the CDR3 is TGTGCCAGTAGTATATGGACAGGGAAAAATCAGCCCCAGCATTTT.

Details on this clonotype: Given a much more abundant clone one base away, this may be a read error. The chain couples TRBV28 to TRBJ2-5, with a possible D match to TRBD1 (6 bases). The J call may be in error: the DNA end matches TRBJ2-1 better. CDR1 MDHEN and CDR2 SYDVKM come from the germline V gene. There are 14 residues in the CDR3. In DNA, the CDR3 is TGTGCCAGCAGTTTAAGGGGACAAGAAGAGACCCAGTTCTTC. This encodes CASSLRGQEETQFF.

This clonotype was observed a handful of times. The gene calls are TRBV6-9 and TRBJ2-5; TRBD2 might be the D (6 bases). This CDR3 region has 16 residues. Germline CDR1 MNHGY, CDR2 SVAAGI. The V and J ends lost 4 bases and 1 base respectively, with 16 bases between them. The CDR3 DNA is TGTGCCAGCAGTTCTTCTAGGGGACTCTTCCAAGAGACCCAGTACTTC. Protein product: CASSSSRGLFQETQYF.

This sequence joins TRBV19 and TRBJ1-2; unclear D gene. The germline CDR1 and CDR2 sequences are LNHDA and SQIVND (reference sequence). The V end was cut by 8 bases, the J end by 4 bases, with 11 bases between. The CDR3 extends over 12 amino acids. CDR3 in DNA: TGTGCCAGTGAGACGGGGATCTATGGCTACACCTTC. It specifies CASETGIYGYTF.

This clonotype came up many times. The rearrangement links TRBV27 to TRBJ1-5; possible D gene TRBD1, 5 bases. The CDR3 length is 15 residues. V shed 0 bases and J shed 9 bases, with 15 bases lying between them. CDR1 MNHEY and CDR2 SMNVEV come from the germline V gene (reference sequence). The CDR3 sequence: CASSLSGTALGPQHF. As DNA, the CDR3 is TGTGCCAGCAGTTTATCGGGGACCGCTCTGGGGCCCCAGCATTTT.

This clonotype occurred many times. V gene TRBV11-3 combines with J gene TRBJ2-2, with unresolved D. The CDR3 runs 13 residues. V gave up 3 bases and J gave up 5 bases, with 7 bases separating them. CDR1 is SGHNT and CDR2 is YENEEA in the germline V gene. The CDR3 nucleotides read TGTGCCAGCAGCTTGGTGAGGACCGGGGAGCTGTTTTTT. Encoded protein: CASSLVRTGELFF.

The rearrangement joins TRBV11-2 to TRBJ1-3; possible D gene TRBD1, 6 bases. From germline, CDR1 is SGHAT and CDR2 FQNNGV. The length of the CDR3 is 12 residues. With 10 bases removed from V and 3 bases from J, the gap between germline ends came to 10 bases. The DNA for the CDR3 is TGTGCCACACAGGGTCTTGGAAACACCATATATTTT. This sequence encodes CATQGLGNTIYF.

The sample holds many counts of this clonotype. The V call is TRBV20-1, the J call TRBJ1-4; D remains ambiguous. Between the trimmed V and J ends, which lost 3 bases and 7 bases, there was a span of 12 bases. This CDR3 spans 13 amino acids. CDR1 and CDR2 from the germline V gene are DFQATT and SNEGSKA (reference sequence). The CDR3 protein is CSASFLQGEKLFF. The CDR3 DNA sequence: TGCAGTGCTAGTTTTTTGCAAGGTGAAAAACTGTTTTTT.